This T cell receptor beta chain was obtained from a study of cytomegalovirus exposure and HLA in healthy donors. It was with 60 Vbeta and 13 Jbeta primers that the PCR ran. TCRdb keeps only in-frame clones here, not all; method: immunoSEQ multiplex PCR. This sample has approximately 170,000 clones; roughly 88% occur once, and the top ten carry 1.2%. Trimming cost V 2 bases and J 7 bases; bases outside gene matches: 4. The CDR3 consists of 13 residues. Germline V gives CDR1 MNHEY, CDR2 SMNVEV (reference sequence). The sample was PBMCs. This clonotype was obtained from a boy between 2 and 10 years old in good health and CMV-seronegative. The chain employs TRBV27 and TRBJ2-5; TRBD1 matches at 7 bases. The CDR3 DNA sequence: TGTGCCAGCAGTTTAAGTCGGACAGGGACCCAGTACTTC. It specifies CASSLSRTGTQYF.